A single sample gave rise to the 5 T cell receptor beta chains below, sequenced in a study of T cell changes during pregnancy in multiple sclerosis. The repertoire was sequenced with immunoSEQ multiplex PCR; TCRdb's copy has only in-frame clones and lacks some. The sample has 37,000 or so clones, 91% seen once. Sequences were derived from CD4+ T cells from peripheral blood mononuclear cells, sampled in the second trimester of pregnancy. The origin of the receptors is a female donor in good health, enrolled as a control in a pregnancy study.

The rearrangement joins TRBV6-5 to TRBJ1-3; 10 positions match TRBD1. Germline CDR1 is MNHEY and CDR2 is SVGAGI. V trimming: 5 bases; J trimming: 4 bases; junction bases outside the gene matches: 5. The CDR3 loop spans 15 amino acids. CDR3 amino acids: CASSRGQGLGNTIYF. The CDR3 DNA is TGTGCCAGCAGTAGGGGACAGGGGCTCGGAAACACCATATATTTT.

The CDR3 sequence is CASSFLSNRGIDEQYF. The CDR3 DNA follows: TGTGCCAGCAGCTTCCTTTCTAACAGGGGGATAGACGAGCAGTACTTC. The V call is TRBV27, the J call TRBJ2-7, with 8 positions matching TRBD1. The CDR3 length is 16 residues. Germline CDR1 MNHEY, CDR2 SMNVEV (reference sequence). With V trimmed by 6 bases and J by 5 bases, 15 bases remained unmatched.

The chain uses TRBV7-2 and TRBJ2-1; 7 bases map to TRBD2. The V gene's germline CDR1 is SGHTA and CDR2 FQGNSA. Trimming took 6 bases from V and 4 from J; bases not matched to a gene: 9. This CDR3 is 15 amino acids long. CDR3 DNA: TGTGCCAGCAGTCTTGCAGCGGGGTCTTACAATGAGCAGTTCTTC. Translation gives CASSLAAGSYNEQFF.

This sequence joins TRBV6-5 and TRBJ2-7; TRBD1 agrees at 9 bases. CDR3 length equals 15 residues. The V gene end was trimmed by 2 bases and the J gene end by 1 base; junction bases not matched to a gene: 3. Germline-derived CDR1 and CDR2 are MNHEY and SVGAGI. The CDR3 reads CASSYVGTGSYEQYF. DNA for the CDR3: TGTGCCAGCAGTTACGTAGGGACAGGGTCCTACGAGCAGTACTTC.

The gene calls are TRBV11-2 and TRBJ2-5; 8 bases align to TRBD2. The CDR3 extends over 14 amino acids. V gave up 5 bases and J gave up 3 bases; unmatched junction bases: 5. Germline V CDR1 and CDR2: SGHAT, FQNNGV. The CDR3 bases are TGTGCCAGCAGCCAAACACTAGCGGAAGAGACCCAGTACTTC. As protein: CASSQTLAEETQYF. The variable domain in full, with the rest retrieved from reference TRBV11-2 and TRBJ2-5, is EAGVAQSPRYKIIEKRQSVAFWCNPISGHATLYWYQQILGQGPKLLIQFQNNGVVDDSQLPKDRFSAERLKGVDSTLKIQPAKLEDSAVYLCASSQTLAEETQYFGPGTRLLVL.